This T cell receptor beta chain was profiled in a study of blood T cell repertoires in COVID-19. Study-level information: Material from acute and convalescent COVID-19 was sourced from the United States, Italy and Spain. Sample material is recorded as cDNA or gDNA derived from T cells, B-cell-depleted T cells, or PBMCs.

Methods used by the authors: Estimates of nucleated cell counts were drawn from the amplification of reference gene primers. Repertoires were generated with immunoSEQ multiplex PCR, while TCRdb's copy carries only in-frame clones and drops some. V, J and clone size reflect that table, while D and trimming were determined from the DNA. This table has about 33,000 clones, around 85% appearing once. Germline assignment: CDR1 SGHRS and CDR2 YFSETQ. This CDR3 spans 15 amino acids. J was trimmed by 3 bases and V by 0 bases; bases with no gene match: 3. The chain uses TRBV5-1 and TRBJ1-5, with TRBD1 matching over 7 bases. Sample: peripheral blood. This clonotype originated in a woman of 80 years or more with active or convalescent COVID-19. CDR3 sequence: CASSLEGAFNQPQHF. Written as DNA, the CDR3 is TGCGCCAGCAGCTTGGAGGGGGCCTTCAATCAGCCCCAGCATTTT.